This passage covers 18 T cell receptor beta chains from one sample sequenced in a study of shared clonotypes between healthy human individuals. Some clones are missing from TCRdb's copy, which holds only in-frame ones; the method was immunoSEQ multiplex PCR. The sample shows approximately 1.1 million clones, 75% to 85% of them seen only once. Sequencing was done on a sample of memory CD4+ T cells from PBMCs. Subset meaning: CD45RA-negative fraction. These receptor sequences come from a man between 18 and 35 years old in good health. Some clones in this sample may be carry-over from other donors' samples.

V and J are TRBV30 and TRBJ1-5; TRBD1 agrees at 8 bases. Losses at the gene ends were 5 bases for V and 5 bases for J; bases not matched to a gene: 5. Germline V lookup: CDR1 GTSNPN, CDR2 SVGIG (reference sequence). The CDR3 runs to 13 residues. CDR3: CAWHAQGDQPQHF. CDR3 DNA sequence: TGTGCCTGGCATGCACAGGGGGATCAGCCCCAGCATTTT.

The chain combines TRBV2 with TRBJ2-6, with D possibly matching TRBD2 (6 bases). Germline loops: CDR1 SNHLY, CDR2 FYNNEI. This CDR3 comprises 13 residues. V was cut by 10 bases and J by 4 bases, with 11 bases left in between. CDR3 coding DNA: TGTGCCACAGGGACTTTGGGGGCCAACGTCCTGACTTTC. It specifies CATGTLGANVLTF.

The rearrangement uses TRBV29-1 and TRBJ1-2; TRBD1 might be the D (5 bases). V was pared by 0 bases and J by 8 bases, with 10 bases between. Germline CDR1 reads SQVTM; CDR2 reads ANQGSEA. The CDR3 consists of 12 residues. In nucleotides, the CDR3 is TGCAGCGTTGAAGAGGTAGGGGAAGGCTACACCTTC. Its translation: CSVEEVGEGYTF.

V and J are TRBV5-1 and TRBJ2-2, with D perhaps TRBD1 (6 bases). Trimming shortened V by 4 bases and J by 0 bases, and 16 bases separated the two germline ends. Per the germline V gene, CDR1 is SGHRS and CDR2 is YFSETQ. CDR3 length equals 17 residues. CDR3 loop: CASSQRTTGANTGELFF. The CDR3 DNA reads TGCGCCAGCAGCCAGAGAACGACAGGAGCGAACACCGGGGAGCTGTTTTTT.

This clone was seen just once. The CDR3 sequence is CASSHPRVSGNTIYF. The CDR3 DNA reads as TGTGCCAGCAGCCATCCCCGGGTGTCTGGAAACACCATATATTTT. The chain employs TRBV7-6 and TRBJ1-3; D gene unclear. The CDR3 is made up of 15 amino acids. V was trimmed by 5 bases and J by 1 base, leaving 12 bases between them. Germline lookup yields CDR1 SGHVS and CDR2 FNYEAQ. The full variable domain, completed using reference TRBV7-6 and TRBJ1-3, is GAGVSQSPRYKVTKRGQDVALRCDPISGHVSLYWYRQALGQGPEFLTYFNYEAQQDKSGLPNDRFSAERPEGSISTLTIQRTEQRDSAMYRCASSHPRVSGNTIYFGEGSWLTVV.

A note on this clone: In the same sample, other DNA sequences code for this CDR3. The gene calls are TRBV20-1 and TRBJ2-5, with 7 nucleotides matching TRBD2. Trimming at V came to 6 bases and at J to 5 bases, leaving 3 bases not matched to a gene. The CDR3 is 11 amino acids. Germline loops: CDR1 DFQATT, CDR2 SNEGSKA (reference sequence). CDR3 DNA: TGCAGTGCGTGGGGGGGGGAGACCCAGTACTTC. It encodes CSAWGGETQYF.

The chain employs TRBV11-2 and TRBJ2-7; D not resolved. Germline V CDR1 and CDR2: SGHAT, FQNNGV. The CDR3 totals 14 residues. The V gene lost 5 bases and the J gene lost 2 bases, with 13 bases spanning the gap. The CDR3 region is CASSPRVKAYEQYF. For the CDR3, the DNA is TGTGCCAGCAGCCCCCGGGTTAAGGCCTACGAGCAGTACTTC.

The chain couples TRBV28 to TRBJ2-7; D is undetermined. Trimming took off 7 bases at V and 1 base at J, with 8 bases between the two ends. Germline lookup yields CDR1 MDHEN and CDR2 SYDVKM. This CDR3 region has 12 residues. The CDR3 coding sequence is TGTGCCAGCATGTATGGGTCCTACGAGCAGTACTTC. Translated, it gives CASMYGSYEQYF.

Notes on this clone: This may come from a read error, since a much larger clone is one base off. Other nucleotide sequences from this sample produce the same CDR3. V gene TRBV11-2 combines with J gene TRBJ2-1, with 8 bases lining up with TRBD2. This CDR3 is built from 16 residues. The J segment lost 9 bases and the V segment lost 5 bases, leaving 15 bases of the junction unmatched. Germline V lookup: CDR1 SGHAT, CDR2 FQNNGV. For the CDR3, the DNA is TGTGCCAGCAGCCTAACATGGGAACTGGCGGGAGGTGAGCAGTTCTTC. This encodes CASSLTWELAGGEQFF.

The chain recombines TRBV5-1 with TRBJ2-3; 7 bases are a match to TRBD1. The CDR3 totals 14 residues. The trim removed 6 bases at V and 1 base at J, leaving 5 bases unmatched. Germline V lookup: CDR1 SGHRS, CDR2 YFSETQ. Written as DNA, the CDR3 is TGCGCCAGCACCGATACAGGGGGCACAGATACGCAGTATTTT. Its translation is CASTDTGGTDTQYF.

The chain has TRBV6-5 and TRBJ2-5, with D possibly being TRBD2 (6 bases). Looked up from germline, CDR1 is MNHEY and CDR2 is SVGAGI. Trimming cost V 3 bases and J 7 bases, with 15 bases left between them. The CDR3 is 14 residues long. This CDR3 is CASSYAGPTRTQYF. The DNA of the CDR3 is TGTGCCAGCAGTTATGCGGGACCGACCAGGACCCAGTACTTC.

The genes are TRBV5-1 and TRBJ2-1; TRBD2 matches 7 bases. The germline gives CDR1 SGHRS, CDR2 YFSETQ. J was trimmed by 4 bases and V by 0 bases; bases with no gene match: 7. This CDR3 comprises 16 residues. CDR3 sequence (DNA): TGCGCCAGCAGCTTGGACGGGGCTAGCGGTTACAATGAGCAGTTCTTC. It codes for CASSLDGASGYNEQFF.

This rearrangement joins TRBV28 to TRBJ1-1, with D unresolved. Germline V gives CDR1 MDHEN, CDR2 SYDVKM. V lost 4 bases to trimming and J lost 1 base, with 7 bases between them. The CDR3 runs to 13 residues. The DNA for the CDR3 is TGTGCCAGCAGTTCCAGTAAGAACACTGAAGCTTTCTTT. This codes for CASSSSKNTEAFF.

The rearrangement links TRBV11-2 to TRBJ2-4, with TRBD1 matching over 9 bases. The V gene's germline CDR1 is SGHAT and CDR2 FQNNGV. The CDR3 is made up of 15 amino acids. V gave up 2 bases and J gave up 11 bases; unmatched junction bases: 10. The CDR3 loop reads CASSLLGQGTAVQYF. CDR3 coding DNA: TGTGCCAGCAGCTTATTGGGACAGGGCACTGCGGTTCAGTACTTC.

The CDR3 is CSVDGPEANVLTF. The CDR3 DNA is TGCAGCGTTGATGGCCCGGAGGCCAACGTCCTGACTTTC. J is TRBJ2-6 and V is TRBV29-1; unclear D gene. Per germline, CDR1 SQVTM and CDR2 ANQGSEA. The CDR3 extends over 13 amino acids. The V gene lost 3 bases and the J gene lost 6 bases, with 9 bases spanning the gap.

CDR3 protein: CASSAGLAGGPRNEQFF. In DNA, the CDR3 is TGCGCCAGCAGTGCGGGACTAGCGGGAGGGCCGAGGAATGAGCAGTTCTTC. The chain combines TRBV10-2 with TRBJ2-1, with TRBD2 identical over 16 bases. The CDR3 length is 17 residues. The junction had 7 bases not matched to a gene; V was cut back by 4 bases and J by 7 bases. In germline, CDR1 is WSHSY, CDR2 SAAADI.

The chain couples TRBV6-5 to TRBJ2-5; TRBD1 agrees at 7 bases. Per germline, CDR1 MNHEY and CDR2 SVGAGI. V lost 8 bases, J lost 5 bases, and 14 bases stayed unmatched. The CDR3 has 15 amino acids. CDR3 residues: CASRKTGWAPETQYF. CDR3 sequence (DNA): TGTGCCAGCCGGAAGACAGGGTGGGCCCCGGAGACCCAGTACTTC.

This clone appeared a few times. This rearrangement joins TRBV7-2 to TRBJ2-7; 10 nucleotides match TRBD1. In germline, CDR1 is SGHTA, CDR2 FQGNSA. V dropped 5 bases and J dropped 0; count of bases not matched to a gene: 4. The CDR3 has 15 residues. The CDR3 spells CASSLRTGGSYEQYF. The DNA of the CDR3 is TGTGCCAGCAGCCTACGGACAGGGGGCTCCTACGAGCAGTACTTC.